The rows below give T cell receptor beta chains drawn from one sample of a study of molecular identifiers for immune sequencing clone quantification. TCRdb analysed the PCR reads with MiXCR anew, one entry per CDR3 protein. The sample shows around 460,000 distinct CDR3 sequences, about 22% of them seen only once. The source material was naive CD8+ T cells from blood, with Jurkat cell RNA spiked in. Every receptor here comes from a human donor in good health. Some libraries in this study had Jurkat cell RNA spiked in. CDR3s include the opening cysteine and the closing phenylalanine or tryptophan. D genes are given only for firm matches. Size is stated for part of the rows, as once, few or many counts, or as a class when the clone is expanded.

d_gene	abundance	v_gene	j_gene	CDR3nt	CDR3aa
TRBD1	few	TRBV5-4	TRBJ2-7	TGTGCCAGCAGCTCCCCCGGGACAGGGTTCGAGCAGTACTTC	CASSSPGTGFEQYF
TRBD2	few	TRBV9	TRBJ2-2	TGTGCCAGCAGCGTATATCCGGGGGGGAAGGACGGGGAGCTGTTTTTT	CASSVYPGGKDGELFF
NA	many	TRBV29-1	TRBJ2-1	TGCAGCGGGACAGAAAACAATGAGCAGTTCTTC	CSGTENNEQFF
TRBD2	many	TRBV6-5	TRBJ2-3	TGTGCCAGCAGTTACTTAGCGGGAGGGGGCACAGATACGCAGTATTTT	CASSYLAGGGTDTQYF
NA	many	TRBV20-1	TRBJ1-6	TGCAGTGCCGAGAAGGGTTCACCCCTCCACTTT	CSAEKGSPLHF
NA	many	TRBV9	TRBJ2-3	TGTGCCAGCAGCTCCGGACTTTCGGCAGATACGCAGTATTTT	CASSSGLSADTQYF
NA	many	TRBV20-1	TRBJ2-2	TGCAGTGCTAGAGATCTGCTTAGGGCTCCCGGGGAGCTGTTTTTT	CSARDLLRAPGELFF
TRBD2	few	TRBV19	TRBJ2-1	TGTGCCAGTGAAAGCGGGAGGGAGTACAATGAGCAGTTCTTC	CASESGREYNEQFF
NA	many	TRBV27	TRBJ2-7	TGCGCCAGCAGCTTGTCTCTAGGGACTTCCTACGAGCAGTACTTC	CASSLSLGTSYEQYF
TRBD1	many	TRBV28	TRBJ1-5	TGTGCCAGCAGTTTATTCTCCAGGGGGGGGCAGCCCCAGCATTTT	CASSLFSRGGQPQHF
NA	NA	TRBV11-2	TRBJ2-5	TGTGCCAGCAGCGATGGGTACTACGGAGAGACCCAGTACTTC	CASSDGYYGETQYF
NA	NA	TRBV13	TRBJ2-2	TGTGCCAGCAGCATATTCGGGGGCACCGGGGAGCTGCTTTTT	CASSIFGGTGELLF
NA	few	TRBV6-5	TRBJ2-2	TGTGCCAGCAGTACCCTAGAGTTGAGGGCCAAGGACACCGGGGAGCTGTTTTTT	CASSTLELRAKDTGELFF